These T cell receptor beta chains were read from a single sample in a study of OX40 agonist ivuxolimab in advanced cancers. The method was immunoSEQ multiplex PCR; TCRdb's version includes in-frame clones alone and lacks a portion of them. The data show 98,000 or so clones, over 75% seen once. The input for sequencing was CD4+ or CD8+ T cells sorted from blood, taken in a trial of the OX40 agonist ivuxolimab. All receptors derive from an adult with an advanced solid tumor such as melanoma, head and neck, liver or kidney cancer. Both conserved end residues are part of each CDR3. Each record gives: J gene, D gene, V gene, clone size, CDR3 length, CDR3 DNA, CDR3 protein. The D gene is left open where the match is weak. Not every row has a clone size; where given, it reads once, few, many or a size class.

J: TRBJ2-5
D: .
V: TRBV19
size: .
length: 15
DNA: TGTGCCAGTAGCCCCCATGGCAGGGGCCAAGAGACCCAGTACTTC
CDR3: CASSPHGRGQETQYF

J: TRBJ2-3
D: TRBD1
V: TRBV18
size: .
length: 13
DNA: TGTGCCAGCTCACTCAGGGGGCCAGATACGCAGTATTTT
CDR3: CASSLRGPDTQYF

J: TRBJ1-4
D: TRBD1
V: TRBV5-5
size: .
length: 16
DNA: TGTGCCAGCAGCAAGAGACAGGGGACAACTAATGAAAAACTGTTTTTT
CDR3: CASSKRQGTTNEKLFF

J: TRBJ2-2
D: .
V: TRBV9
size: .
length: 19
DNA: TGTGCCAGCAGCGTAACCGCGATCACGCACGGGAGTAGAGTCGGGGAGCTGTTTTTT
CDR3: CASSVTAITHGSRVGELFF

J: TRBJ1-3
D: TRBD1
V: TRBV18
size: .
length: 15
DNA: TGTGCCAGCTCACCAAGAACAGGGGCAGGAAACACCATATATTTT
CDR3: CASSPRTGAGNTIYF

J: TRBJ2-7
D: TRBD1
V: TRBV28
size: .
length: 15
DNA: TGTGCCAGCAGCCCGGGGACAGGACCCCGGGGCGAGCAGTACTTC
CDR3: CASSPGTGPRGEQYF

J: TRBJ2-7
D: .
V: TRBV5-1
size: .
length: 14
DNA: TGCGCCAGCAGCGGTGGGATCTCGAACTACGAGCAGTACTTC
CDR3: CASSGGISNYEQYF

J: TRBJ2-2
D: TRBD1
V: TRBV9
size: .
length: 16
DNA: TGTGCCAGCAGCGTAGGGAACACAGGGGGAACCGGGGAGCTGTTTTTT
CDR3: CASSVGNTGGTGELFF

J: TRBJ2-2
D: .
V: TRBV14
size: .
length: 13
DNA: TGTGCCAGCAGCGCAGGGTTAATCGGGGAGCTGTTTTTT
CDR3: CASSAGLIGELFF

J: TRBJ2-7
D: TRBD2
V: TRBV19
size: .
length: 15
DNA: TGTGCCAGTAGTGTCCTAGCGGGGTCAACCTACGAGCAGTACTTC
CDR3: CASSVLAGSTYEQYF

J: TRBJ2-4
D: .
V: TRBV19
size: .
length: 15
DNA: TGTGCCAGTAGTATCGCGGTTATAGCCAAAAACATTCAGTACTTC
CDR3: CASSIAVIAKNIQYF

J: TRBJ1-1
D: .
V: TRBV30
size: .
length: 17
DNA: TGTGCCTGGAGTCCTCACCGGGACTCCTCTCGGGGCACTGAAGCTTTCTTT
CDR3: CAWSPHRDSSRGTEAFF

J: TRBJ2-1
D: .
V: TRBV5-1
size: .
length: 16
DNA: TGCGCCAGCAGCTTGGGAGGTGGCGGGTCATACAATGAGCAGTTCTTC
CDR3: CASSLGGGGSYNEQFF

J: TRBJ2-1
D: TRBD1
V: TRBV5-1
size: .
length: 12
DNA: TGCGCCAGCATCGGGACAGGCAATGAGCAGTTCTTC
CDR3: CASIGTGNEQFF

J: TRBJ2-1
D: .
V: TRBV5-6
size: .
length: 17
DNA: TGTGCCAGCAGCTCACCACTAGTAAGCGGAGGACTCAATGAGCAGTTCTTC
CDR3: CASSSPLVSGGLNEQFF

J: TRBJ2-5
D: .
V: TRBV7-3
size: .
length: 13
DNA: TGTGCCAGCAGCTTAACAATCCAAGGGACCCAGTACTTC
CDR3: CASSLTIQGTQYF

J: TRBJ1-5
D: .
V: TRBV28
size: .
length: 14
DNA: TGTGCCAGCAGTTTAGCGGTTATCAATCAGCCCCAGCATTTT
CDR3: CASSLAVINQPQHF

J: TRBJ1-2
D: TRBD1
V: TRBV6-5
size: .
length: 13
DNA: TGTGCCAGCAGACGCGGACAGGGGGATGGCTACACCTTC
CDR3: CASRRGQGDGYTF

J: TRBJ2-2
D: .
V: TRBV6-5
size: .
length: 13
DNA: TGTGCCAGCAGTCTCCGGGGGATCGGGGAGCTGTTTTTT
CDR3: CASSLRGIGELFF

J: TRBJ2-3
D: .
V: TRBV5-1
size: .
length: 14
DNA: TGCGCCAGCAGCTTCGGGCATAGCACAGATACGCAGTATTTT
CDR3: CASSFGHSTDTQYF

J: TRBJ2-1
D: TRBD2
V: TRBV27
size: .
length: 16
DNA: TGTGCCAGCAGTTTGCTCTCTAGCGGGAGAAACAATGAGCAGTTCTTC
CDR3: CASSLLSSGRNNEQFF

J: TRBJ2-7
D: TRBD2
V: TRBV28
size: .
length: 21
DNA: TGTGCCAGCAGCCCCAGCTCTTCCCCGGGACTAGCGGGAGGGAGGACCTACGAGCAGTACTTC
CDR3: CASSPSSSPGLAGGRTYEQYF

J: TRBJ2-3
D: .
V: TRBV7-8
size: .
length: 16
DNA: TGTGCCAGCAGCTTAGTGGGCGGTGGTGCCACAGATACGCAGTATTTT
CDR3: CASSLVGGGATDTQYF

J: TRBJ2-7
D: TRBD2
V: TRBV14
size: .
length: 13
DNA: TGTGCCAGCAGCCTAGCGGGAGGCTACGAGCAGTACTTC
CDR3: CASSLAGGYEQYF

J: TRBJ1-6
D: TRBD1
V: TRBV4-2
size: .
length: 17
DNA: TGTGCCAGCAGCCAAGAAAGTAGGCAGGGGGCAAATTCACCCCTCCACTTT
CDR3: CASSQESRQGANSPLHF

J: TRBJ2-5
D: TRBD2
V: TRBV4-1
size: once
length: 16
DNA: TGCGCCAGCAGCCAAGGGGCTAGCGGGACAGTCCGGACCCAGTACTTC
CDR3: CASSQGASGTVRTQYF

J: TRBJ2-7
D: .
V: TRBV11-2
size: .
length: 11
DNA: TGTGCCAGCAGCTTTGGGGAGGAGCAGTACTTC
CDR3: CASSFGEEQYF

J: TRBJ2-5
D: .
V: TRBV5-1
size: .
length: 15
DNA: TGCGCCAGCAGCTTACAGGTTGGGGCCCAAGAGACCCAGTACTTC
CDR3: CASSLQVGAQETQYF

J: TRBJ2-7
D: .
V: TRBV6-6
size: .
length: 13
DNA: TGTGCCAGCAGGTTGTCGAACTCCTACGAGCAGTACTTC
CDR3: CASRLSNSYEQYF

J: TRBJ2-7
D: .
V: TRBV28
size: .
length: 14
DNA: TGTGCCAGCACTTTGGGGCAGTCATCGTCCGAGCAGTACTTC
CDR3: CASTLGQSSSEQYF

J: TRBJ2-7
D: TRBD1
V: TRBV19
size: .
length: 14
DNA: TGTGCCAGTTCCCGGACAGGGCTTGGATACGAGCAGTACTTC
CDR3: CASSRTGLGYEQYF

J: TRBJ2-3
D: TRBD2
V: TRBV7-6
size: .
length: 15
DNA: TGTGCCAGCAGCTTAGCGACTAGCCGCACAGATACGCAGTATTTT
CDR3: CASSLATSRTDTQYF

J: TRBJ1-1
D: .
V: TRBV4-1
size: .
length: 15
DNA: TGCGCCAGCAGCCAGGCCCTGGGCGTGAACACTGAAGCTTTCTTT
CDR3: CASSQALGVNTEAFF

J: TRBJ2-3
D: TRBD2
V: TRBV6-5
size: .
length: 16
DNA: TGTGCCAGCAGTTACTCGGGACTAGCGGGAGCAGATACGCAGTATTTT
CDR3: CASSYSGLAGADTQYF

J: TRBJ1-5
D: .
V: TRBV19
size: .
length: 12
DNA: TGTGCCAGTACAACAGGGAGCCAGCCCCAGCATTTT
CDR3: CASTTGSQPQHF

J: TRBJ2-7
D: .
V: TRBV6-5
size: .
length: 13
DNA: TGTGCCAGCAGTTCCTCGGGCCTCGGCGAGCAGTACTTC
CDR3: CASSSSGLGEQYF

J: TRBJ1-5
D: .
V: TRBV30
size: .
length: 13
DNA: TGTGCCTGGACCCAGTATAGCAATCAGCCCCAGCATTTT
CDR3: CAWTQYSNQPQHF

J: TRBJ2-7
D: .
V: TRBV7-2
size: .
length: 15
DNA: TGTGCCAGCAGCTTAGCGACGGGGGCCACCTACGAGCAGTACTTC
CDR3: CASSLATGATYEQYF

J: TRBJ2-7
D: TRBD1
V: TRBV2
size: few
length: 14
DNA: TGTGCCAGCAGGGACCGGACAGGGACACGCGAGCAGTACTTC
CDR3: CASRDRTGTREQYF

J: TRBJ2-5
D: .
V: TRBV7-2
size: .
length: 16
DNA: TGTGCCAGCAGCTTAGCTTCCGGGATTAACCAAGAGACCCAGTACTTC
CDR3: CASSLASGINQETQYF

J: TRBJ2-3
D: .
V: TRBV7-2
size: .
length: 15
DNA: TGTGCCAGCAGCCCGACGGGTCATATCACAGATACGCAGTATTTT
CDR3: CASSPTGHITDTQYF

J: TRBJ1-1
D: .
V: TRBV27
size: .
length: 14
DNA: TGTGCCAGCAGTTTCGGGGCTGCGAGCACTGAAGCTTTCTTT
CDR3: CASSFGAASTEAFF

J: TRBJ2-7
D: .
V: TRBV30
size: .
length: 12
DNA: TGTGCCTGGAGTGTACACTCGTGGGAGCAGTACTTC
CDR3: CAWSVHSWEQYF

J: TRBJ2-1
D: .
V: TRBV7-2
size: .
length: 15
DNA: TGTGCCAGCAGCTTAAACGCGGTCTCCTACAATGAGCAGTTCTTC
CDR3: CASSLNAVSYNEQFF

J: TRBJ2-5
D: TRBD1
V: TRBV19
size: .
length: 14
DNA: TGTGCCAGTAGTATGATGGGACAGCAAGAGACCCAGTACTTC
CDR3: CASSMMGQQETQYF

J: TRBJ1-4
D: TRBD1
V: TRBV5-1
size: .
length: 16
DNA: TGCGCCAGCAGCCGGGACAGTCTCGCAACTAATGAAAAACTGTTTTTT
CDR3: CASSRDSLATNEKLFF

J: TRBJ1-3
D: TRBD1
V: TRBV28
size: .
length: 14
DNA: TGTGCCAGCAAGGCTGGGACAGGCGGAAACACCATATATTTT
CDR3: CASKAGTGGNTIYF

J: TRBJ1-2
D: .
V: TRBV7-9
size: once
length: 17
DNA: TGTGCCAGCAGCTTGAAAGGGGAGGGGCAGAGGGACTATGGCTACACCTTC
CDR3: CASSLKGEGQRDYGYTF

J: TRBJ2-1
D: TRBD2
V: TRBV7-9
size: .
length: 16
DNA: TGTGCCAGCAGCTCCGGACTAGCGGAGACCTACAATGAGCAGTTCTTC
CDR3: CASSSGLAETYNEQFF

J: TRBJ2-2
D: .
V: TRBV5-1
size: .
length: 13
DNA: TGCGCCAGCAGCTTTTCGGGCACCGGGGAGCTGTTTTTT
CDR3: CASSFSGTGELFF

J: TRBJ1-5
D: TRBD1
V: TRBV29-1
size: .
length: 13
DNA: TGCAGCGCCGGGACAGGAAGCAATCAGCCCCAGCATTTT
CDR3: CSAGTGSNQPQHF

J: TRBJ1-2
D: .
V: TRBV9
size: few
length: 15
DNA: TGTGCCAGCAGCGTAGAGGCAACCAGTGGGTATGGCTACACCTTC
CDR3: CASSVEATSGYGYTF

J: TRBJ2-1
D: .
V: TRBV18
size: .
length: 15
DNA: TGTGCCAGCTCACCCCCAAGAGTGAGGGGAAATGAGCAGTTCTTC
CDR3: CASSPPRVRGNEQFF

J: TRBJ1-2
D: .
V: TRBV4-1
size: .
length: 14
DNA: TGCGCCAGCAGCCAAATAGGGTCCAACTATGGCTACACCTTC
CDR3: CASSQIGSNYGYTF